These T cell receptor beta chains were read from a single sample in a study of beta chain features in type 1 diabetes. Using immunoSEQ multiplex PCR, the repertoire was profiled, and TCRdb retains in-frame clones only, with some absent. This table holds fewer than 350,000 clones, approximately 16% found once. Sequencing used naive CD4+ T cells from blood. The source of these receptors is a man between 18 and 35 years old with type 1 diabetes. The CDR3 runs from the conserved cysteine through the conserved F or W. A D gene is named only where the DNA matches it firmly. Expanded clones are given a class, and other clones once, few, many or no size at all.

CDR3: CASSVGSRGTTGELFF
DNA: TGTGCCAGCAGCGTAGGTAGTCGCGGGACCACCGGGGAGCTGTTTTTT
size: few
V: TRBV9
D: -
J: TRBJ2-2

CDR3: CAWSVGGRNYEQYF
DNA: TGTGCCTGGAGTGTAGGCGGGAGGAACTACGAGCAGTACTTC
size: -
V: TRBV30
D: TRBD2
J: TRBJ2-7

CDR3: CASSPGRESFTF
DNA: TGTGCCAGCAGCCCCGGCCGGGAGTCTTTCACCTTC
size: few
V: TRBV5-4
D: -
J: TRBJ1-2

CDR3: CASMLAGSTQYF
DNA: TGTGCCAGCATGCTTGCCGGGAGCACGCAGTATTTT
size: -
V: TRBV2
D: -
J: TRBJ2-3

CDR3: CASSTPRRAYEQYF
DNA: TGTGCCAGCAGTACACCCCGCAGGGCCTACGAGCAGTACTTC
size: -
V: TRBV27
D: -
J: TRBJ2-7

CDR3: CASRQRTSSYEQYF
DNA: TGTGCCAGCAGGCAGAGGACTAGCTCCTACGAGCAGTACTTC
size: few
V: TRBV6-6
D: TRBD2
J: TRBJ2-7

CDR3: CASRRGLLSSYEQYF
DNA: TGTGCCAGCAGGCGGGGACTTCTCAGCTCCTACGAGCAGTACTTC
size: -
V: TRBV11-2
D: -
J: TRBJ2-7

CDR3: CASSFTGTSGGVTDTQYF
DNA: TGCGCCAGCAGCTTTACCGGGACTAGCGGGGGGGTCACAGATACGCAGTATTTT
size: few
V: TRBV5-1
D: TRBD2
J: TRBJ2-3

CDR3: CASSARDRVYEKLFF
DNA: TGTGCCAGCAGCGCCCGGGACAGGGTTTACGAAAAACTGTTTTTT
size: -
V: TRBV7-9
D: TRBD1
J: TRBJ1-4

CDR3: CASSAAGGSPDTQYF
DNA: TGTGCCAGCAGCGCAGCGGGAGGGAGTCCAGATACGCAGTATTTT
size: few
V: TRBV5-4
D: TRBD2
J: TRBJ2-3

CDR3: CASSFQGDYGYTF
DNA: TGCGCCAGCAGCTTTCAGGGGGACTATGGCTACACCTTC
size: once
V: TRBV5-1
D: TRBD1
J: TRBJ1-2

CDR3: CASRDPGRDQYF
DNA: TGTGCCAGCAGGGACCCGGGGAGGGACCAGTACTTC
size: -
V: TRBV6-6
D: TRBD2
J: TRBJ2-7

CDR3: CATSRDLGPTDTQYF
DNA: TGTGCCACCAGCAGAGATCTGGGCCCGACAGATACGCAGTATTTT
size: few
V: TRBV15
D: -
J: TRBJ2-3

CDR3: CASSVVRAGYTF
DNA: TGTGCCAGCAGCGTAGTCAGGGCTGGCTACACCTTC
size: few
V: TRBV9
D: -
J: TRBJ1-2

CDR3: CASSLETPRGEQYF
DNA: TGCGCCAGCAGCTTGGAGACTCCTAGGGGCGAGCAGTACTTC
size: few
V: TRBV5-1
D: -
J: TRBJ2-7

CDR3: CAWHTQGAYEQYF
DNA: TGTGCCTGGCACACACAGGGGGCCTACGAGCAGTACTTC
size: -
V: TRBV30
D: TRBD1
J: TRBJ2-7

CDR3: CASSEQGKVTEAFF
DNA: TGTGCCAGCAGTGAACAGGGAAAGGTCACTGAAGCTTTCTTT
size: few
V: TRBV25-1
D: -
J: TRBJ1-1

CDR3: CASSTGQSYEQYF
DNA: TGTGCCAGTAGTACCGGACAGTCCTACGAGCAGTACTTC
size: few
V: TRBV19
D: -
J: TRBJ2-7

CDR3: CARINRKTHEQYF
DNA: TGTGCCAGAATAAACAGGAAGACCCACGAGCAGTACTTC
size: -
V: TRBV30
D: -
J: TRBJ2-7

CDR3: CASSRNPTGAEAFF
DNA: TGTGCCAGCTCACGTAACCCGACAGGGGCTGAAGCTTTCTTT
size: few
V: TRBV18
D: TRBD1
J: TRBJ1-1

CDR3: CASSFGRSGNEQFF
DNA: TGTGCCAGCAGTTTCGGGAGGTCCGGCAATGAGCAGTTCTTC
size: -
V: TRBV27
D: TRBD2
J: TRBJ2-1

CDR3: CASSARTSGSYEQYF
DNA: TGTGCCAGCAGCGCCCGGACTAGCGGTTCCTACGAGCAGTACTTC
size: -
V: TRBV9
D: TRBD2
J: TRBJ2-7

CDR3: CASSKDGDSYSNQPQHF
DNA: TGTGCCAGCAGCAAAGACGGGGACAGCTATAGCAATCAGCCCCAGCATTTT
size: -
V: TRBV21-1
D: -
J: TRBJ1-5

CDR3: CASSPLRDGYTF
DNA: TGTGCCAGCAGCCCTCTGCGGGATGGCTACACCTTC
size: -
V: TRBV5-8
D: -
J: TRBJ1-2

CDR3: CASSPTATGYNEQFF
DNA: TGTGCCAGTAGTCCCACCGCGACAGGCTACAATGAGCAGTTCTTC
size: -
V: TRBV19
D: -
J: TRBJ2-1

CDR3: CASSLRASGGVGTDTQYF
DNA: TGTGCCAGCAGCTTACGGGCTAGCGGGGGGGTAGGGACAGATACGCAGTATTTT
size: few
V: TRBV7-2
D: TRBD2
J: TRBJ2-3

CDR3: CASSQLLAGGRRYWQFF
DNA: TGTGCCAGCAGCCAACTTCTAGCGGGAGGGCGACGCTACTGGCAGTTCTTC
size: few
V: TRBV4-2
D: TRBD2
J: TRBJ2-1

CDR3: CASRQGANTGELFF
DNA: TGTGCCAGCAGACAGGGCGCGAACACCGGGGAGCTGTTTTTT
size: -
V: TRBV2
D: -
J: TRBJ2-2

CDR3: CATIDRRGDNEQFF
DNA: TGTGCCACCATAGACAGACGGGGGGACAATGAGCAGTTCTTC
size: few
V: TRBV6-5
D: TRBD2
J: TRBJ2-1

CDR3: CASSPPPGQGRETQYF
DNA: TGTGCCAGCAGTCCACCCCCCGGACAGGGGAGGGAGACCCAGTACTTC
size: -
V: TRBV27
D: TRBD1
J: TRBJ2-5